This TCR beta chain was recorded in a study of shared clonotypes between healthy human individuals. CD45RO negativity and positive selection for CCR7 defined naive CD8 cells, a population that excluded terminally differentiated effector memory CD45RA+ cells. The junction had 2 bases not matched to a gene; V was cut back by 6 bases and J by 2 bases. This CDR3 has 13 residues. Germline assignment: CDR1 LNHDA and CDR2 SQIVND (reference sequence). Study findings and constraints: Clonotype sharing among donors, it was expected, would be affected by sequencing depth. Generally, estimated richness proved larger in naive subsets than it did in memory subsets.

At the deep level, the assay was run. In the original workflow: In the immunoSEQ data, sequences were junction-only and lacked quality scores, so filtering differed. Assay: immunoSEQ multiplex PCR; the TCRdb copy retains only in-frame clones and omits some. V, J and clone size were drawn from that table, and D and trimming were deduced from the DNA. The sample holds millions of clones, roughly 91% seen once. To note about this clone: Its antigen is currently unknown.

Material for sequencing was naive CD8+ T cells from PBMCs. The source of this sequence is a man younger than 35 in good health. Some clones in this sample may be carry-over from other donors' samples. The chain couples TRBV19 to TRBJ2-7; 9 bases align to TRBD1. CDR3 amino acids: CASSRDRAYEQYF. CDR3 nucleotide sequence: TGTGCCAGTAGCCGGGACAGGGCCTACGAGCAGTACTTC. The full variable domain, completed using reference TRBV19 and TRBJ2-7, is DGGITQSPKYLFRKEGQNVTLSCEQNLNHDAMYWYRQDPGQGLRLIYYSQIVNDFQKGDIAEGYSVSREKKESFPLTVTSAQKNPTAFYLCASSRDRAYEQYFGPGTRLTVT.